The clone carrying this T cell receptor (beta chain) occurred a few times. Antigen specificity is unknown. These data are taken from a study of identical twins. Study-wide results and caveats: The study drew conclusions from cross-sectional statistical analysis, not from following the same donors.

Using its own MiXCR run on the 5' RACE reads, TCRdb lists one record per CDR3 protein. Here the sample spans about 220,000 distinct CDR3 sequences, 7.5% being singletons. The same sample was also used in a study of yellow fever vaccine responses in identical twins.

The sequencing sample was made of CD8+ T cells sorted from blood. The origin of this receptor is a woman under 30 in good health.

CDR3 amino acids: CASTGTDPFSYEQYV. CDR3 bases: TGTGCCAGCACCGGGACGGATCCCTTCTCCTACGAGCAGTACGTC. The chain links TRBV19 to TRBJ2-7; perhaps D is TRBD1 or TRBD2 (5 bases each). The length of the CDR3 is 15 residues. Trimming stripped 9 bases from V and 0 bases from J, with 18 bases between. Germline CDR1 is LNHDA and CDR2 is SQIVND (reference sequence).